This T cell receptor beta chain was identified in a study of identical twins. A single record per CDR3 protein comes from TCRdb applying MiXCR to the 5' RACE reads. The data hold around 250,000 distinct CDR3 sequences, with about 8% observed a single time. The CDR3 covers 17 residues. In germline, CDR1 is LGHDT, CDR2 YNNKEL (reference sequence). V shed 2 bases and J shed 0 bases, with 17 bases lying between them. These sequences were also reported in another study, on yellow fever vaccine responses in identical twins.

The V gene is TRBV3-1, the J gene TRBJ2-7; D not certain. The sequencing input was CD8+ T cells sorted from blood. The receptor was isolated from a woman aged 18 to 35 in good health. CDR3 sequence (DNA): TGTGCCAGCAGCCAACACCCCGTGGCTCAAAGCTCCTACGAGCAGTACTTC. Protein sequence: CASSQHPVAQSSYEQYF.